This T cell receptor beta chain came from a study of blood T cell repertoires in COVID-19. During active infection, Seattle patients enrolled and were then monitored through disease. This CDR3 comprises 15 residues. Germline trimming cut 5 bases from V and 6 bases from J; bases unmatched to any gene: 10. Germline V gives CDR1 SGHAT, CDR2 FQNNGV. In the original workflow: Nucleated cell counts were estimated from reference gene primer amplification. Some clones are missing from TCRdb's copy, which holds only in-frame ones; the method was immunoSEQ multiplex PCR. The V and J calls and clone size were taken over from that table, and D and trimming were inferred from the DNA. The sample shows 190,000 or so clones, 85% of them seen only once.

The origin of this receptor is a man aged 60 to 75 with COVID-19, enrolled during active disease. The rearrangement uses TRBV11-2 and TRBJ2-5; 9 bases are shared with TRBD1. Sequencing was done on a sample of peripheral blood. Written as DNA, the CDR3 is TGTGCCAGCAGCGGCTACAGGGGGCGCGGGCAGACCCAGTACTTC. Translated: CASSGYRGRGQTQYF.